The source of this TCR beta chain is a study of T cells in tuberculosis. Time point here: new active TB diagnosis, blood taken before or within 7 days of starting treatment. This clone has only one observation. The antigen is not known. This CDR3 is built from 14 residues. V was pared by 4 bases and J by 6 bases, with 7 bases of the junction left unmatched. Germline loops: CDR1 MNHNS, CDR2 SASEGT. Notes on the study in general: Active tuberculosis patients had shorter CDR3-alpha; the beta difference was nonsignificant.

Profiled with immunoSEQ multiplex PCR; TCRdb holds only in-frame clones, not every one. The sample carries 30,000 to 35,000 clones, around 93% recorded once. This TCR came from an adult with tuberculosis. The sample consisted of PBMCs, taken at tuberculosis diagnosis. The V and J genes are TRBV6-1 and TRBJ2-5; the match to TRBD2 covers 8 bases. The CDR3 spells CASSVTAGAKTQYF. The CDR3 DNA is TGTGCCAGCAGTGTTACAGCGGGGGCGAAGACCCAGTACTTC.